What follows describes a single T cell receptor (beta chain). No cognate antigen has been identified for it. There are no base qualities to consult, and no much larger clone falls within one base. Patients with autoimmune disease history or receiving systemic immunosuppression were excluded from the trial. Peripheral blood for TCR sequencing was drawn from every dose cohort at baseline, at cycle 4 day 1 and at cycle 7 day 1. The samples were drawn from a first-in-human, open-label, multicenter phase I dose-escalation trial of ivuxolimab. Adults with locally advanced or metastatic melanoma, renal cell, hepatocellular, or head and neck squamous cell carcinoma were enrolled in the trial. Before TCR sequencing, CD4+ T cells and CD8+ T cells were sorted from peripheral blood as separate populations. These data originate in a study of OX40 agonist ivuxolimab in advanced cancers. With respect to the entire study: Ivuxolimab was a fully human IgG2 agonistic monoclonal antibody targeting the costimulatory receptor OX40 (CD134). The paper reports the monotherapy dose-escalation portion (N of about 50 patients) of the phase I ivuxolimab trial. Of the approximately 53 patients in dose escalation, about 20 had hepatocellular carcinoma, about 15 had melanoma, 9 had renal cell carcinoma and 9 had head and neck cancer. Partial responses occurred in three dose-escalation patients, of whom one had hepatocellular carcinoma and two had cutaneous melanoma. The purpose of peripheral TCRbeta sequencing was to test whether ivuxolimab changed TCR sequence diversity and led to clonal T-cell expansion. Intravenous ivuxolimab was administered to patients every 2 weeks at six dose levels: 0.01, 0.1, 0.3, 1.5, 3 and 10 mg/kg. Patients were allowed to have had prior anti-PD-1, anti-PD-L1 or anti-CTLA-4 therapy, and 30% to 50% of the dose-escalation patients had previously received checkpoint inhibitors. In the dose-escalation cohort, around 80% of patients were male, and the mean age was around 65 years with a range of roughly 23 to 79. Beyond this particular receptor, the publication reports: Clonal expansion of both CD4+ and CD8+ blood T cells was observed from baseline to week 6 at doses 0.1 to 3.0 mg/kg. Low levels of normalized T-cell clonal expansion were also seen in some patients who did not respond. In the 0.1-3.0 mg/kg groups, partial responders were among the patients with the lowest normalized peripheral clonal expansion, particularly in CD8+ T cells. After ivuxolimab, CD8+ T cells had more expanded clones than CD4+ T cells on average. The antigen specificity of the clonally expanded peripheral T cells was not determined.

Genomic DNA was extracted from sorted cells for sequencing of the TCRbeta CDR3 region. The immunoSEQ Assay was used to sequence the TCRbeta CDR3 regions. TCRdb stores this immuneACCESS table with in-frame sequences only. Part of the clones is absent; in the studies checked, under half of the shortfall reflects unresolved V genes, and no reason is known for the rest. A total of tens of thousands of clones appear in this sample, about 90% of them only once. The biggest ten clones account for around 1.5% of the sample. The V and J ends are trimmed by 3 bases and 3 bases, leaving 15 bases between them. From the germline V gene, CDR1 is MGHRA and CDR2 is YSYEKL. Inclusive of the bounding cysteine and phenylalanine, the CDR3 is 16 residues long. This entry keeps only the CDR3 DNA: 48 bases, framed from base 1.

The sequencing here drew on CD4+ or CD8+ T cells sorted from blood, taken in a trial of the OX40 agonist ivuxolimab. The sequence came from an adult with an advanced solid tumor such as melanoma, head and neck, liver or kidney cancer. Rearrangement joined TRBV4-1 to TRBJ2-1; the D gene is perhaps TRBD2, from 6 matching bases. This receptor has the CDR3 CASSHLFGSYYNEQFF. DNA sequence: TGCGCCAGCAGCCACCTATTCGGGAGTTACTACAATGAGCAGTTCTTC.